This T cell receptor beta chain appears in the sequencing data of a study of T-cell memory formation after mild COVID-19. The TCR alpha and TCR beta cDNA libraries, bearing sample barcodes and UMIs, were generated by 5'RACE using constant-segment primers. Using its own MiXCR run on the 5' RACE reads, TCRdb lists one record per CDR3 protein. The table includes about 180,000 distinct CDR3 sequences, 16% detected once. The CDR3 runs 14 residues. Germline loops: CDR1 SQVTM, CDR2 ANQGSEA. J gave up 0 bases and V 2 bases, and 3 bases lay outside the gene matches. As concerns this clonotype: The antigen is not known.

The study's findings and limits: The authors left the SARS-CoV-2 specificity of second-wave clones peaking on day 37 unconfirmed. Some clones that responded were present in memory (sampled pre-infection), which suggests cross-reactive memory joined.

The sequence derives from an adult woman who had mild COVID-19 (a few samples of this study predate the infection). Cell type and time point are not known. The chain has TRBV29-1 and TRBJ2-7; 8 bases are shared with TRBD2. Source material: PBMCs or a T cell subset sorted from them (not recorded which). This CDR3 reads CSVEQRGSSYEQYF. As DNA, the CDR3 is TGCAGCGTTGAACAGCGGGGGAGCTCCTACGAGCAGTACTTC.